The table lists the clone carrying this T cell receptor (beta chain) with many counts. The sample belongs to a study of identical twins. TCRdb re-derived calls from the 5' RACE reads in MiXCR, one entry per CDR3 protein. The sample yields about 520,000 distinct CDR3 sequences, less than 25% seen once. The same data also contributed to another study, on T cells expressing NK-cell markers. That work contributes: NKG2C+ dominant clonotypes from over five donors made up about 1.0-8% of CD8+ T cells.

The sample was CD4+ T cells sorted from blood. This TCR was sampled from a woman between 18 and 29 years old in good health.

CDR3 region: CANSDRGQYEQYF. The DNA of the CDR3 is TGTGCCAACTCGGACAGGGGGCAGTACGAGCAGTACTTC. The chain carries TRBV10-3 and TRBJ2-7; 11 bases line up with TRBD1. The V and J ends lost 10 bases and 4 bases, in that order; junction bases with no gene match: 6. This CDR3 region has 13 residues. Germline assignment: CDR1 ENHRY and CDR2 SYGVKD.